This T cell receptor (beta chain) was recovered during a study of Ad26.COV2.S vaccination and SARS-CoV-2 variants. From germline, CDR1 is MNHEY and CDR2 SVGAGI. Unmatched junction bases numbered 8, after V lost 6 bases and J lost 7 bases. The CDR3 spans 14 residues. As to treatment: approximately 18 received Ad26.COV2.S at low or high dose, single or two shots; five or six received placebo; per-sample allocation not given. Sampling took place 63 days after the first vaccine or placebo injection. Using immunoSEQ multiplex PCR, the repertoire was profiled, and TCRdb retains in-frame clones only, with some absent. The repertoire includes approximately 250,000 clones, roughly 89% of them detected once, and roughly 3% sits in the top ten. In its sample, this clone ranks as medium-sized.

This TCR came from a person between 18 and 65 years old who received the Ad26.COV2.S COVID-19 vaccine or a placebo. The starting material was peripheral blood, obtained in a trial of Ad26.COV2.S vaccine versus placebo. J is TRBJ1-5 and V is TRBV6-5, with 8 positions matching TRBD1. The CDR3 nucleotides are TGTGCCAGCAGCGCCGACAGGGGCAGCCAGCCCCAGCATTTT. It translates to CASSADRGSQPQHF.